The clone carrying this T cell receptor beta chain was observed a handful of times. The data stem from a study of molecular identifiers for immune sequencing clone quantification. TCRdb analysed the PCR reads with MiXCR anew, one entry per CDR3 protein. This sample has about half a million distinct CDR3 sequences, with approximately 25% found just once. The germline CDR1 and CDR2 sequences are SNHLY and FYNNEI. J was trimmed by 5 bases and V by 8 bases; bases with no gene match: 13. The CDR3 sequence is 16 residues long. The V and J genes are TRBV2 and TRBJ2-1; 9 positions agree with TRBD2. The sequence came from a human donor in good health. Some libraries in this study had Jurkat cell RNA spiked in. Sequencing was performed on naive CD8+ T cells from blood, with Jurkat cell RNA spiked in. This sample's subset: FACS-sorted CD8+CD4-CCR7+CD45RA+ naive T cells. CDR3 DNA: TGTGCCAGCCTCAGAGGGGCAGCGGGGGGAGACAATGAGCAGTTCTTC. It codes for CASLRGAAGGDNEQFF.